The entry that follows covers one T cell receptor (beta chain) sequence. Antigen unknown. This entry belongs to a study of identical twins. Study-wide results and caveats: Clonotypes of the beta chain that were abundant in cord blood carried fewer insertions (memory repertoires showed none).

TCRdb reprocessed the 5' RACE reads with MiXCR, giving one entry per CDR3 protein. The repertoire holds hundreds of thousands of distinct CDR3 sequences, with around 7.4% as singletons. The V segment lost 4 bases and the J segment 7 bases; nucleotides outside the gene matches: 8. The CDR3 totals 14 residues. The germline CDR1 and CDR2 sequences are KGHDR and SFDVKD. This sample was shared with a second study, whose subject was yellow fever vaccine responses in identical twins.

V is TRBV24-1 and J is TRBJ2-5; 7 nucleotides match TRBD1. The receptor comes from a young woman in good health. The sequenced sample was PBMCs. The CDR3 coding sequence is TGTGCCACCAGTGACCAAACAGGGGAAGGGACCCAGTACTTC. Translation gives CATSDQTGEGTQYF.